This T cell receptor (beta chain) was sequenced in a study of response to subunit inactivated influenza vaccine. Regarding this clonotype: The antigen is unknown.

TCRdb recomputed calls from the RT-PCR reads with MiXCR, one row per CDR3 protein. The sample records about 800,000 distinct CDR3 sequences, around 20% being singletons. Overall study findings and caveats: That few new T cells are recruited by each seasonal influenza vaccination was the authors' suggestion.

Trimming removed 2 bases from V and 2 bases from J; junction bases left unmatched: 11. CDR1 and CDR2 (germline): DFQATT, SNEGSKA (reference sequence). This CDR3 has 16 residues. Sample: PBMCs from blood, taken approximately 5 days after vaccination. The chain is built from TRBV20-1 and TRBJ2-7, with 8 positions matching TRBD2. This clonotype originated in a man in his fifties or sixties who received an inactivated influenza vaccine. Written as DNA, the CDR3 is TGCAGTGCTAGAACTCGGAGCGGGAGAACCCCCTACGAGCAGTACTTC. Translating it yields CSARTRSGRTPYEQYF.